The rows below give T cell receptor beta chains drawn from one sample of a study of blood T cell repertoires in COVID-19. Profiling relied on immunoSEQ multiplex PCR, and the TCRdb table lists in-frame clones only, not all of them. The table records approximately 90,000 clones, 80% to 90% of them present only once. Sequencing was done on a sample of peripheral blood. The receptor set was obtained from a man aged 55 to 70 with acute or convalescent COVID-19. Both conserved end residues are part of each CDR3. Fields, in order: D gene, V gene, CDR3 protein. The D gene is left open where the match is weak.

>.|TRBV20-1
CSASSSGNSFF
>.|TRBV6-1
CASSEDGGSGNTIYF
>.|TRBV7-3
CASSPTPVGREYNEQFF
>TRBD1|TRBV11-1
CASTTGQGDLETQYF
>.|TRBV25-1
CASSRGASTEAFF
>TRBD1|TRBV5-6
CASSRGGTGINQPQHF
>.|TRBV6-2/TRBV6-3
CASSSREPGEQFF
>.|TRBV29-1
CSLGQQGKKYGYTF
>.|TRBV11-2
CACGRNYGYTF
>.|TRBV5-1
CASSLGSSQNTGELFF
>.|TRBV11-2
CASSPDPGQLKYANEKLFF
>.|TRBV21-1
CASSKAGVSGNTIYF
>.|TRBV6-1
CASSDARSYGYTF
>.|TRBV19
CASRTLLRSQGTQYF
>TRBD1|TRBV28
CASRVPGTGIGSPLHF
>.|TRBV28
CASSPTSGTIKVNGYTF
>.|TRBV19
CASSMTGLNYGYTF
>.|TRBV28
CASSAGNQPQHF
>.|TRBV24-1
CATSDPQNNEQFF
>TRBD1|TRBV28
CASGYKGAPIYGYTF
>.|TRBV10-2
CASLSGGLGAYGYTF
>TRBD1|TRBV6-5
CASSRGQGAYNEQFF
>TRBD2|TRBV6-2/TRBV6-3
CASSFGLAGASSYNEQFF
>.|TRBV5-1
CASRQPGSNYGYTF
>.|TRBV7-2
CASSLSGGQRYGYTF
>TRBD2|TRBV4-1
CASSRGLAGGGNNEQFF
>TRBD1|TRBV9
CASSKNPGTANTEAFF
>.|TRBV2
CARGGLTDTQYF
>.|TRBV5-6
CASSLVGEWSPDTEAFF
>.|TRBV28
CASSSLSSPKNIQYF
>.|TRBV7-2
CASSLVGSDTQYF
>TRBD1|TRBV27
CASSPGGGWGTEAFF
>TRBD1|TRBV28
CASRPDRGRGNTEAFF
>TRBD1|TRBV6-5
CASRSGTGDETQYF
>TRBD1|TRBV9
CASSGVGRTGQDGYTF
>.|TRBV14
CASSQAGLANYGYTF
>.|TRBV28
CASSSRDSATGELFF
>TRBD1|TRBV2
CASSPGQRKSSYEQYF
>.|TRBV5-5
CASSLVAGVSYEQYF
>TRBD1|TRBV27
CASTSGTGVEAFF
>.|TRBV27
CASRTPGWNSPLHF
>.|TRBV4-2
CASSQVGAYEQYF
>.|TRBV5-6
CASSLVGVGSNQPQHF
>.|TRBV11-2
CASSFDGRTQYF
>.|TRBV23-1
CASRRRYTYNEQFF
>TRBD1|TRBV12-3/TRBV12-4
CASSYGQGETQYF
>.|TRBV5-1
CASAPGEASYGYTF
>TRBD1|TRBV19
CASEDRSSYNEQFF
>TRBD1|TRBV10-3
CAIRDDRGNRGAFF
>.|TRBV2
CASRIRTATDTQYF
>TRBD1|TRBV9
CASSTSGGRQETQYF
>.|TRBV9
CASSVYKGGYNEQFF
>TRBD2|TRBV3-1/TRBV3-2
CASSLRLAGGPAQYF